This T cell receptor (beta chain) is drawn from a study of beta chain features in type 1 diabetes. Study in general: All of the samples together had 85 million to 130 million sorted cells examined.

It was via CD45RO/CCR7/CD25/CD127/CD95/CD27 that CD4+ naive, central memory, regulatory and stem cell-like memory cells were sorted. This clone has more than one count but fewer than ten. The CDR3 spans 13 residues. Between the trimmed V and J ends, which lost 2 bases and 1 base, there was a span of 6 bases. Germline values: CDR1 GTSNPN, CDR2 SVGIG (reference sequence). Isolated RNA was reverse transcribed in full, so expressed TCRB transcripts were sequenced. The average output of naive, central memory and regulatory T cell samples was roughly 3.6 million reads. TCRdb's copy holds only in-frame clones and misses some; the assay was immunoSEQ multiplex PCR. Among roughly 180,000 clones, 10% to 15% were seen once, and the ten largest hold less than 0.7%.

This TCR was recovered from a woman aged 18-30 years in good health. The chain links TRBV30 to TRBJ1-5; tentatively, D is TRBD1 (6 bases). Sample: central memory CD4+ T cells from blood. CDR3 in amino acids: CAWSTGSNQPQHF. The CDR3 nucleotides read TGTGCCTGGAGTACAGGGAGCAATCAGCCCCAGCATTTT. Complete variable domain (other parts from reference TRBV30 and TRBJ1-5): SQTIHQWPATLVQPVGSPLSLECTVEGTSNPNLYWYRQAAGRGLQLLFYSVGIGQISSEVPQNLSASRPQDRQFILSSKKLLLSDSGFYLCAWSTGSNQPQHFGDGTRLSIL.